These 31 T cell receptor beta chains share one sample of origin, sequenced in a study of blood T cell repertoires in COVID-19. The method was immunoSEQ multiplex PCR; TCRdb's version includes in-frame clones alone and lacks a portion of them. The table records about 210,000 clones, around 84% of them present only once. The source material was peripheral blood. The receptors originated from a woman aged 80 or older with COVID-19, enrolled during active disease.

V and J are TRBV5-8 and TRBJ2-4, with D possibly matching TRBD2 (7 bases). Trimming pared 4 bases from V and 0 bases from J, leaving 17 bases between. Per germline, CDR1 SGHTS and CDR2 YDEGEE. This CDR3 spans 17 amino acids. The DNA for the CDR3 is TGTGCCAGCAGCGGGAGGGGGACGCTTGTAGCCAAAAACATTCAGTACTTC. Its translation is CASSGRGTLVAKNIQYF. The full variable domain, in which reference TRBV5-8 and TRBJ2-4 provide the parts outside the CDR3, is EAGVTQSPTHLIKTRGQQATLRCSPISGHTSVYWYQQALGLGLQFLLWYDEGEERNRGNFPPRFSGRQFPNYSSELNVNALELEDSALYLCASSGRGTLVAKNIQYFGAGTRLSVL.

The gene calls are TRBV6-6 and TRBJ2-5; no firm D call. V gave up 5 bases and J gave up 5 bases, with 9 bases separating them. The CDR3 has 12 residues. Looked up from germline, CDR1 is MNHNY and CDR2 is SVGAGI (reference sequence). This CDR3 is CASSTLSETQYF. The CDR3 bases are TGTGCCAGCAGTACTCTATCGGAGACCCAGTACTTC.

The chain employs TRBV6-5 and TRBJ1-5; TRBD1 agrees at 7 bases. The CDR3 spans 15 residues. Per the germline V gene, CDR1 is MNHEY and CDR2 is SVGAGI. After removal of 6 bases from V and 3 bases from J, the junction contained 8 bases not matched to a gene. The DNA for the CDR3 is TGTGCCAGCAGCCGTACAGGGGCCGACAATCAGCCCCAGCATTTT. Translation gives CASSRTGADNQPQHF.

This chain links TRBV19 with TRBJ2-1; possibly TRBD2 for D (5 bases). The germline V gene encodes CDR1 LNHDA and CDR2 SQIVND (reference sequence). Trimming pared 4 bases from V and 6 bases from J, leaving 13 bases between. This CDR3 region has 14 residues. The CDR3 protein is CASSTGLTSNEQFF. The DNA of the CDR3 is TGTGCCAGTAGTACCGGACTGACCTCCAATGAGCAGTTCTTC.

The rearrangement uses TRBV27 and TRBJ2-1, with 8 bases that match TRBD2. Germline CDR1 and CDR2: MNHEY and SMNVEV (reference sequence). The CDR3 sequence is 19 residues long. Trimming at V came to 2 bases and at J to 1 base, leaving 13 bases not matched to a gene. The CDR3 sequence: CASSLGRGAQRGSYNEQFF. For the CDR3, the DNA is TGTGCCAGCAGTTTAGGGCGGGGGGCCCAACGAGGGTCCTACAATGAGCAGTTCTTC.

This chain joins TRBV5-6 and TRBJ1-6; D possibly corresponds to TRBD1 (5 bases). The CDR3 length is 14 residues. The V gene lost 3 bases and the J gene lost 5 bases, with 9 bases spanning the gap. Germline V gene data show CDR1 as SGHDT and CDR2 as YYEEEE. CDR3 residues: CASSSRQNNSPLHF. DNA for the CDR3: TGTGCCAGCAGCTCCCGACAGAATAATTCACCCCTCCACTTT.

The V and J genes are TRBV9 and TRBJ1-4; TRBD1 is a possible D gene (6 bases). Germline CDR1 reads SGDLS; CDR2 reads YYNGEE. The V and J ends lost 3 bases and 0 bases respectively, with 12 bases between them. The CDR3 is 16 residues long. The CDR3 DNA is TGTGCCAGCAGCGGGCGCTCAGGGGCAACTAATGAAAAACTGTTTTTT. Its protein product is CASSGRSGATNEKLFF.

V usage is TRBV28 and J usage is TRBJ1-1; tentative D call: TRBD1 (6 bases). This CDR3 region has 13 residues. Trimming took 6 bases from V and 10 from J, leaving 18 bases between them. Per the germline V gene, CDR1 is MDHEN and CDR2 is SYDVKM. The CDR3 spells CASRRTTRTAAFF. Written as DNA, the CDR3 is TGTGCCAGCAGGCGTACAACTCGGACAGCAGCTTTCTTT.

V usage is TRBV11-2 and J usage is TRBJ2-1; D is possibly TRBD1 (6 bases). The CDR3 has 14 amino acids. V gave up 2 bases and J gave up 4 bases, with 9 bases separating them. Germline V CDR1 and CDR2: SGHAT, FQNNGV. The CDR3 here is CASSLTDRYNEQFF. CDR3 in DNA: TGTGCCAGCAGCTTAACTGACAGGTACAATGAGCAGTTCTTC.

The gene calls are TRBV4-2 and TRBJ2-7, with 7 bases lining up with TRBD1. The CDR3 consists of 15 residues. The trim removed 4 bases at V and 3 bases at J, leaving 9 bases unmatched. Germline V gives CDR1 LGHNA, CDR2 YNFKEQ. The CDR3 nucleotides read TGTGCCAGCAGCCTAGTACAGGGACAGAGCTACGAGCAGTACTTC. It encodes CASSLVQGQSYEQYF.

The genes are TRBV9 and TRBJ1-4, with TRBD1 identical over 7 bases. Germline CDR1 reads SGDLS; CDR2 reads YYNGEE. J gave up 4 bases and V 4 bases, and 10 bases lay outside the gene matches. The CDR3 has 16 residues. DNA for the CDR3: TGTGCCAGCAGCCTAGGAGGGGGACAGAGTAATGAAAAACTGTTTTTT. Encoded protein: CASSLGGGQSNEKLFF. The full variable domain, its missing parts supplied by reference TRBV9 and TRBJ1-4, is DSGVTQTPKHLITATGQRVTLRCSPRSGDLSVYWYQQSLDQGLQFLIQYYNGEERAKGNILERFSAQQFPDLHSELNLSSLELGDSALYFCASSLGGGQSNEKLFFGSGTQLSVL.

The CDR3 sequence: CASSEAPDRIQHF. DNA of the CDR3: TGTGCCAGCAGTGAAGCCCCGGACAGAATCCAGCATTTT. The chain is built from TRBV6-1 and TRBJ1-5; tentative D call: TRBD1 (6 bases). This CDR3 comprises 13 residues. Trimming left V 0 bases short and J 12 bases short, with 12 bases between. Germline V gene lookup returns CDR1 MNHNS and CDR2 SASEGT.

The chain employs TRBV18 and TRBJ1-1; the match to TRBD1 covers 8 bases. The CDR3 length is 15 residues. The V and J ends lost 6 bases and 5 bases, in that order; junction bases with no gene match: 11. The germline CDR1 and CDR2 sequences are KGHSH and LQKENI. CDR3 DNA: TGTGCCAGCTCTCCTGACAGGGGTGATCGGACTGAAGCTTTCTTT. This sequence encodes CASSPDRGDRTEAFF. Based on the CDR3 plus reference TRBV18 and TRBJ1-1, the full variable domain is NAGVMQNPRHLVRRRGQEARLRCSPMKGHSHVYWYRQLPEEGLKFMVYLQKENIIDESGMPKERFSAEFPKEGPSILRIQQVVRGDSAAYFCASSPDRGDRTEAFFGQGTRLTVV.

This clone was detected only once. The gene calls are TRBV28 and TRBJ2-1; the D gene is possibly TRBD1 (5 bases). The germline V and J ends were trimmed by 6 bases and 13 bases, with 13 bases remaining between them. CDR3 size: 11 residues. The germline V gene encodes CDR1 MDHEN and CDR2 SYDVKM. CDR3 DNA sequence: TGTGCCAGCAGCCGACAGTTTAGCCAGTTCTTC. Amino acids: CASSRQFSQFF.

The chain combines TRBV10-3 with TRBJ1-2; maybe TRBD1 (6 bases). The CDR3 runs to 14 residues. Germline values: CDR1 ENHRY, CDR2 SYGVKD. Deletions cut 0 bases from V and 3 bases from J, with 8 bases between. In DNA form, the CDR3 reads TGTGCCATCAGTGAGTCCACAGGGTACTATGGCTACACCTTC. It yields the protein CAISESTGYYGYTF.

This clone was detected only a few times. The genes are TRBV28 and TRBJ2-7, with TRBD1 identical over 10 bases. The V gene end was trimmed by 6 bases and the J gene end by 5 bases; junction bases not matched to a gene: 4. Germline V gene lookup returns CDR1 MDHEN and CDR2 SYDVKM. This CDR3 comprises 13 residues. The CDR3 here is CASSDRGRDEQYF. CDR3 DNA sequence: TGTGCCAGCAGCGACAGGGGGCGCGACGAGCAGTACTTC.

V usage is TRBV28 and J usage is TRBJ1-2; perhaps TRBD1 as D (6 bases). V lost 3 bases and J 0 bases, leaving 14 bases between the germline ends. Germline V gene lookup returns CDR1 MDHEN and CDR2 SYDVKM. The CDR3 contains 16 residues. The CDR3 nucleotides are TGTGCCAGCAGTTTTCAGGGGTCGGGGTCTAACTATGGCTACACCTTC. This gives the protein CASSFQGSGSNYGYTF.

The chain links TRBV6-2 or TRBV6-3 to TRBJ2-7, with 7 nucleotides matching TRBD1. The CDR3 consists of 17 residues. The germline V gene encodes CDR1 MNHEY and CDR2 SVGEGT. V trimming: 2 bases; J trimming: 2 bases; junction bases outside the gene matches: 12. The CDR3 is CASSYTVGTASTYEQYF. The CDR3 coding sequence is TGTGCCAGCAGTTACACCGTTGGGACAGCGTCTACCTACGAGCAGTACTTC.

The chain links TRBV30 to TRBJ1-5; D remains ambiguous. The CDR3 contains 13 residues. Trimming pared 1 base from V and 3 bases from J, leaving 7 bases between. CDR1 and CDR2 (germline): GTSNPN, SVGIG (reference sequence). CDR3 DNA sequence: TGTGCCTGGAGTGACAGCTTCAATCAGCCCCAGCATTTT. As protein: CAWSDSFNQPQHF.

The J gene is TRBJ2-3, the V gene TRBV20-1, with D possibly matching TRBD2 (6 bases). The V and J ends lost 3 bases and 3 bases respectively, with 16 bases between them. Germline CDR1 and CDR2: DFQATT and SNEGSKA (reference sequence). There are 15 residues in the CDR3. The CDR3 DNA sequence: TGCAGTGCTAGTAGCTGGCGGGGCGGGACAGATACGCAGTATTTT. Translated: CSASSWRGGTDTQYF.

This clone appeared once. CDR3 sequence: CASSFSRAGETQYF. The CDR3 region has the DNA TGTGCCAGCAGTTTCTCCAGGGCCGGGGAGACCCAGTACTTC. The rearrangement uses TRBV28 and TRBJ2-5, with D tentatively TRBD1 (5 bases). The CDR3 consists of 14 residues. Germline V gene lookup returns CDR1 MDHEN and CDR2 SYDVKM. V was trimmed by 3 bases and J by 5 bases, leaving 13 bases between them.

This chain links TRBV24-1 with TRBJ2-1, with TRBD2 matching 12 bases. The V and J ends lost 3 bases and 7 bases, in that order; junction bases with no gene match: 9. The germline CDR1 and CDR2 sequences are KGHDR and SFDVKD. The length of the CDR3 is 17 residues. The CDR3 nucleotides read TGTGCCACCAGTGATCCCCCTAGCGGGGGGGCCAAGAATGAGCAGTTCTTC. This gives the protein CATSDPPSGGAKNEQFF.

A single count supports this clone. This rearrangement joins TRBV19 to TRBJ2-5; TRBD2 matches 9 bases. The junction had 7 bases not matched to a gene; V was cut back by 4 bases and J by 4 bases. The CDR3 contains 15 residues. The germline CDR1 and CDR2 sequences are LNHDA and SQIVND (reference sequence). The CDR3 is CASSTGLASRETQYF. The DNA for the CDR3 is TGTGCCAGTAGTACGGGACTAGCAAGTCGAGAGACCCAGTACTTC.

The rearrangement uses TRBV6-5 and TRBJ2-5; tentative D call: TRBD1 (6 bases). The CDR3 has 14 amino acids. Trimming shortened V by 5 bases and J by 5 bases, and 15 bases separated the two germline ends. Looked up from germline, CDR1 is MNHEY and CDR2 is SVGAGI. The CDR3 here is CASSLRDRGETQYF. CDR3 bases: TGTGCCAGCAGTCTCCGGGATAGGGGGGAGACCCAGTACTTC.

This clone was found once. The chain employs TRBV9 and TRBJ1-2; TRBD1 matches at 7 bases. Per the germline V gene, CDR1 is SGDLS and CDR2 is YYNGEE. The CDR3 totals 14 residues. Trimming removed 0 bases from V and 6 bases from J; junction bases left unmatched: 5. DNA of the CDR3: TGTGCCAGCAGCGTAGCACAGGGGCGGGATGGCTACACCTTC. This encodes CASSVAQGRDGYTF.

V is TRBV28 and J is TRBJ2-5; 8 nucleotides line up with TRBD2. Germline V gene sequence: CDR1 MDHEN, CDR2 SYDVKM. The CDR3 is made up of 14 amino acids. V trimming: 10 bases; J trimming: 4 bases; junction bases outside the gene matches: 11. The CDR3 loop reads CATTGTRARETQYF. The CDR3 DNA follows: TGTGCCACCACGGGGACTAGGGCTCGAGAGACCCAGTACTTC.

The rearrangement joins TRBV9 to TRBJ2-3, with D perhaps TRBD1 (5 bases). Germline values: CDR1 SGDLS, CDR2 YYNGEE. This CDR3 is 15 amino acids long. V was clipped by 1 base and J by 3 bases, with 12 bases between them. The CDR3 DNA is TGTGCCAGCAGCGTAAAACCAGGGCGGACAGATACGCAGTATTTT. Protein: CASSVKPGRTDTQYF.

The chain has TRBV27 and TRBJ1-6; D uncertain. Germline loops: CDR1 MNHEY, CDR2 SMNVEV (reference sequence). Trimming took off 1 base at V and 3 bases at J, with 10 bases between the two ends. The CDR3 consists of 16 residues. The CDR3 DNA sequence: TGTGCCAGCAGTTTATTGGGCCCGAGCTATAATTCACCCCTCCACTTT. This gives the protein CASSLLGPSYNSPLHF.

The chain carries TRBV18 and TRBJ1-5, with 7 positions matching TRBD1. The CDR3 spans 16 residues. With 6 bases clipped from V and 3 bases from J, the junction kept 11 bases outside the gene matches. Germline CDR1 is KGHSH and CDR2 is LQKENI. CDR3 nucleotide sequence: TGTGCCAGCTCGGCAGGGGGGATTGGTAACAATCAGCCCCAGCATTTT. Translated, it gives CASSAGGIGNNQPQHF.

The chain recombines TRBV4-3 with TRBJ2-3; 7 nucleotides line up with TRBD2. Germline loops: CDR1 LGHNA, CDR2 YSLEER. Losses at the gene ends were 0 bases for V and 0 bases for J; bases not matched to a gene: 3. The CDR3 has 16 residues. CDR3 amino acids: CASSQDYSGSTDTQYF. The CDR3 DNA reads TGCGCCAGCAGCCAAGACTATAGCGGGAGCACAGATACGCAGTATTTT.

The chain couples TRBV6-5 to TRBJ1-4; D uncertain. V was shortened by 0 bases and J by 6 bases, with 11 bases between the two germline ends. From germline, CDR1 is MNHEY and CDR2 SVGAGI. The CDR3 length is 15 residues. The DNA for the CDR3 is TGTGCCAGCAGTTACTCCCCAGGCGGGTATGAAAAACTGTTTTTT. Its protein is CASSYSPGGYEKLFF.